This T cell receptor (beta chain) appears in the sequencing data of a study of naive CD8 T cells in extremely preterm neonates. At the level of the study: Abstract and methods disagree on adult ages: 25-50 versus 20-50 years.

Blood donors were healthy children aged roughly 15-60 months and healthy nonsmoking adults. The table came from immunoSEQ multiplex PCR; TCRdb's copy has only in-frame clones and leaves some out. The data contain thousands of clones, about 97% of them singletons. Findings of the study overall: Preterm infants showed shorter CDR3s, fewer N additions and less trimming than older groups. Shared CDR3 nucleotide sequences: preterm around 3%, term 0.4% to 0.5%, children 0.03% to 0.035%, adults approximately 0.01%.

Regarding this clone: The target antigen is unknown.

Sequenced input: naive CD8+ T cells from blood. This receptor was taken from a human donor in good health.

The CDR3 reads CASSFHLTIGDGAGFNEKLFF. Here the CDR3 DNA reads TGTGCCAGCAGTTTCCACCTGACGATTGGGGATGGGGCCGGGTTTAATGAAAAACTGTTTTTT. This chain links TRBV28 with TRBJ1-4; D might be TRBD1 (5 bases). The ends were cut back, 3 bases at V and 4 bases at J, with 30 bases in the middle. The length of the CDR3 is 21 residues. The germline V gene encodes CDR1 MDHEN and CDR2 SYDVKM.